The rows below give T cell receptor beta chains drawn from one sample of a study of blood T cell repertoires in COVID-19. TCRdb's copy holds only in-frame clones and misses some; the assay was immunoSEQ multiplex PCR. The sample lists fewer than 200,000 clones; roughly 91% were seen once. Input material: peripheral blood. The receptor set was obtained from a middle-aged man with active or convalescent COVID-19. The CDR3 runs from the conserved cysteine through the conserved F or W. D genes are given only for firm matches. Not all rows give a size; the values are once, few, many and, for expanded clones, a class.

v_gene	d_gene	j_gene	abundance	CDR3aa	CDR3nt
TRBV19	NA	TRBJ1-4	NA	CASSIMGEKLFF	TGTGCCAGTAGTATTATGGGCGAAAAACTGTTTTTT
TRBV7-9	TRBD2	TRBJ2-1	NA	CASSLVGGAIYNEQFF	TGTGCCAGCAGCTTAGTCGGGGGGGCCATCTACAATGAGCAGTTCTTC
TRBV4-3	TRBD2	TRBJ2-3	NA	CASSQDLTSGYTDTQYF	TGCGCCAGCAGCCAAGATTTAACTAGCGGTTACACAGATACGCAGTATTTT
TRBV4-1	NA	TRBJ1-2	once	CASSQQTSRHGYTF	TGCGCCAGCAGCCAACAGACCTCGAGGCATGGCTACACCTTC
TRBV11-2	NA	TRBJ1-5	NA	CASSLDSVQPQHF	TGTGCCAGCAGCTTAGATTCGGTGCAGCCCCAGCATTTT
TRBV28	NA	TRBJ1-1	NA	CASSSTGSRTEAFF	TGTGCCAGCAGTTCTACAGGTTCCCGGACTGAAGCTTTCTTT
TRBV18	NA	TRBJ1-5	NA	CASSPSDIDNQPQHF	TGTGCCAGCTCACCATCCGACATCGACAATCAGCCCCAGCATTTT
TRBV6-2/TRBV6-3	NA	TRBJ2-1	NA	CASSRTGGEQFF	TGTGCCAGCAGTCGAACCGGGGGTGAGCAGTTCTTC
TRBV10-3	NA	TRBJ1-1	NA	CAISVDTGPTAFF	TGTGCCATCAGTGTTGATACAGGCCCAACAGCTTTCTTT
TRBV30	NA	TRBJ1-5	NA	CAWSVSGGGQPQHF	TGTGCCTGGAGTGTATCAGGAGGAGGTCAGCCCCAGCATTTT
TRBV18	TRBD1	TRBJ2-7	NA	CASSRTQGSYEQYF	TGTGCCAGCTCACGAACACAGGGGTCCTACGAGCAGTACTTC
TRBV7-2	TRBD1	TRBJ2-5	once	CASSTDIRGQTQYF	TGTGCCAGCAGCACAGACATAAGGGGGCAGACCCAGTACTTC
TRBV28	TRBD1	TRBJ2-7	once	CASSSDRDEQYF	TGTGCCAGCAGCTCAGACAGGGACGAGCAGTACTTC
TRBV5-4	TRBD2	TRBJ2-1	NA	CASSLMGLAGGGQFF	TGTGCCAGCAGCCTTATGGGACTAGCGGGGGGCGGGCAGTTCTTC
TRBV7-8	NA	TRBJ2-1	NA	CASSSGEYNEQFF	TGTGCCAGCAGCTCAGGGGAGTACAATGAGCAGTTCTTC
TRBV6-1	NA	TRBJ2-7	NA	CASSEVTSHYEQYF	TGTGCCAGCAGTGAGGTGACTTCCCACTACGAGCAGTACTTC
TRBV7-2	NA	TRBJ1-1	NA	CASASRSNTEAFF	TGTGCCAGCGCATCCCGTAGTAACACTGAAGCTTTCTTT